The 18 T cell receptor beta chains below come from one sample, sequenced in a study of cytotoxic CD8 clonotypes in ibrutinib-treated CLL. The table came from immunoSEQ multiplex PCR; TCRdb's copy has only in-frame clones and leaves some out. The table has some 140,000 clones, roughly three quarters seen once. The sequenced sample was PBMCs, obtained after 12 months of ibrutinib treatment. Source of these receptors: a human donor with chronic lymphocytic leukemia.

This clone was recorded a few times. J is TRBJ1-1 and V is TRBV4-2; D remains ambiguous. Germline CDR1 LGHNA, CDR2 YNFKEQ. V shed 0 bases and J shed 3 bases, with 5 bases lying between them. CDR3 size: 13 residues. The CDR3 DNA is TGTGCCAGCAGCCAAGAGTGGGACACTGAAGCTTTCTTT. This gives the protein CASSQEWDTEAFF.

V and J are TRBV10-1 and TRBJ1-1; D not resolved. This CDR3 is 14 amino acids long. Looked up from germline, CDR1 is WNHNN and CDR2 is SYGVQD (reference sequence). V lost 3 bases and J 1 base, leaving 9 bases between the germline ends. The CDR3 loop reads CASSDIAANTEAFF. The CDR3 nucleotides are TGCGCCAGCAGTGATATCGCGGCGAACACTGAAGCTTTCTTT.

The chain joins TRBV7-6 to TRBJ2-7, with TRBD2 matching over 9 bases. J lost 6 bases, V lost 5 bases, and 11 bases had no gene match. In germline, CDR1 is SGHVS, CDR2 FNYEAQ. The CDR3 extends over 15 amino acids. The CDR3 spells CASSPQLAGKSEQYF. In DNA, the CDR3 is TGTGCCAGCAGCCCCCAACTAGCGGGCAAATCCGAGCAGTACTTC.

This clone was counted a single time. The rearrangement uses TRBV5-1 and TRBJ2-6, with TRBD1 matching over 7 bases. Per the germline V gene, CDR1 is SGHRS and CDR2 is YFSETQ. Trimming took 0 bases from V and 0 from J; bases not matched to a gene: 9. This CDR3 region has 19 residues. Written as DNA, the CDR3 is TGCGCCAGCAGCTTGGCGTATTGGACAGGTAGCTCTGGGGCCAACGTCCTGACTTTC. Translating it yields CASSLAYWTGSSGANVLTF.

This clone has a handful of counts. The chain recombines TRBV4-3 with TRBJ2-7, with a tentative D call TRBD2 (6 bases). Trimming cost V 4 bases and J 4 bases, with 20 bases left between them. Germline lookup yields CDR1 LGHNA and CDR2 YSLEER. There are 16 residues in the CDR3. The CDR3 loop is CASSLDLRDSRYEQYF. CDR3 coding DNA: TGCGCCAGCAGCCTGGATCTACGGGACTCAAGATACGAGCAGTACTTC.

The V gene is TRBV23-1, the J gene TRBJ2-1; 7 nucleotides match TRBD1. TRBV23-1 is reported as an ORF; its role is uncertain. The CDR3 totals 18 residues. The ends lost 8 bases at V and 6 bases at J; junction bases unmatched: 22. This CDR3 is CASGPGQNDKNWVNEQFF. CDR3 nucleotide sequence: TGCGCCAGCGGACCGGGACAGAACGATAAGAATTGGGTCAATGAGCAGTTCTTC.

CDR3 region: CASSYRTGRTYEQYF. CDR3 in DNA: TGTGCCAGCAGCTATCGGACAGGGAGAACCTACGAGCAGTACTTC. The chain uses TRBV14 and TRBJ2-7, with 8 positions matching TRBD1. Per germline, CDR1 SGHDN and CDR2 FVKESK. V lost 5 bases, J lost 2 bases, and 8 bases stayed unmatched. The CDR3 length is 15 residues.

This rearrangement joins TRBV7-8 to TRBJ2-7; no definite D call. From germline, CDR1 is SGHVS and CDR2 FQNEAQ. The V gene lost 3 bases and the J gene lost 7 bases, with 10 bases spanning the gap. The CDR3 consists of 12 residues. CDR3 in DNA: TGTGCCAGCAGCTTGAGACTCGGGGAGCAGTACTTC. It is translated as CASSLRLGEQYF.

This clone showed up just once. The V and J genes are TRBV27 and TRBJ2-1, with 7 bases fitting TRBD1. CDR3 length equals 14 residues. Germline values: CDR1 MNHEY, CDR2 SMNVEV (reference sequence). V lost 4 bases to trimming and J lost 4 bases; unmatched junction nucleotides: 4. In DNA form, the CDR3 reads TGTGCCAGCAGTTCGGGACAGCCGTACAATGAGCAGTTCTTC. Translating it yields CASSSGQPYNEQFF.

The rearrangement joins TRBV5-1 to TRBJ2-4; a weak D match, TRBD1 (6 bases). Trimming took 4 bases from V and 3 from J, leaving 14 bases between them. The CDR3 extends over 15 amino acids. Germline assignment: CDR1 SGHRS and CDR2 YFSETQ. The CDR3 sequence is CASSLTGPDKNIQYF. DNA for the CDR3: TGCGCCAGCAGCCTGACAGGCCCAGACAAAAACATTCAGTACTTC.

The CDR3 nucleotides are TGTGCCAGCAGCTTAGTTGGTTCTGCGGTTAGGTCCTACAATGAGCAGTTCTTC. It yields the protein CASSLVGSAVRSYNEQFF. This chain joins TRBV7-2 and TRBJ2-1; D unclear. Per germline, CDR1 SGHTA and CDR2 FQGNSA. The V gene lost 1 base and the J gene lost 1 base, with 17 bases spanning the gap. The CDR3 loop spans 18 amino acids.

The rearrangement uses TRBV9 and TRBJ2-2; 10 bases agree with TRBD1. From germline, CDR1 is SGDLS and CDR2 YYNGEE. This CDR3 is 16 amino acids long. V trimming: 0 bases; J trimming: 6 bases; junction bases outside the gene matches: 5. The CDR3 region is CASSVAPTGGAGELFF. CDR3 nucleotide sequence: TGTGCCAGCAGCGTAGCTCCGACAGGGGGCGCCGGGGAGCTGTTTTTT.

In this sample, this clone turned up once. The J gene is TRBJ2-3, the V gene TRBV19, with 12 bases aligning to TRBD2. J lost 0 bases, V lost 5 bases, and 9 bases had no gene match. CDR3 size: 18 residues. In germline, CDR1 is LNHDA, CDR2 SQIVND (reference sequence). The CDR3 sequence is CASSGGLAGVPSTDTQYF. The CDR3 DNA follows: TGTGCCAGTAGTGGGGGACTAGCGGGTGTTCCTAGCACAGATACGCAGTATTTT.

This clone was observed once. The V gene is TRBV6-6, the J gene TRBJ2-7; the D gene could be TRBD1 or TRBD2 (5 bases each). Germline values: CDR1 MNHNY, CDR2 SVGAGI (reference sequence). The CDR3 has 15 amino acids. Trimming cost V 2 bases and J 2 bases, with 13 bases left between them. The CDR3 DNA reads as TGTGCCAGCAGTTACCCGGGACGGACCACCTACGAGCAGTACTTC. This codes for CASSYPGRTTYEQYF.

J is TRBJ1-5 and V is TRBV2; D is ambiguous. The CDR3 loop spans 15 amino acids. V lost 7 bases and J 0 bases, leaving 13 bases between the germline ends. Germline values: CDR1 SNHLY, CDR2 FYNNEI. CDR3 protein: CASNRQDYSNQPQHF. CDR3 coding DNA: TGTGCCAGCAATAGACAAGATTATAGCAATCAGCCCCAGCATTTT. Full variable domain (rest looked up from reference TRBV2 and TRBJ1-5): EPEVTQTPSHQVTQMGQEVILRCVPISNHLYFYWYRQILGQKVEFLVSFYNNEISEKSEIFDDQFSVERPDGSNFTLKIRSTKLEDSAMYFCASNRQDYSNQPQHFGDGTRLSIL.

The chain links TRBV7-3 to TRBJ2-2; perhaps D is TRBD1 or TRBD2 (6 bases each). The CDR3 loop spans 14 amino acids. The germline gives CDR1 SGHTA, CDR2 FQGTGA. Trimming removed 6 bases at V and 2 bases at J, with 10 bases between. Here the CDR3 reads CASRPGANTGELFF. The CDR3 DNA sequence: TGTGCCAGCAGGCCGGGGGCCAACACCGGGGAGCTGTTTTTT.

The rearrangement uses TRBV18 and TRBJ1-2; possibly TRBD1 for D (6 bases). Trimming left V 1 base short and J 6 bases short, with 15 bases between. Germline V lookup: CDR1 KGHSH, CDR2 LQKENI. The CDR3 spans 15 residues. The CDR3 coding sequence is TGTGCCAGCTCACCACTTTTGCAGGGGAGTAATGGCTACACCTTC. Translation gives CASSPLLQGSNGYTF.

This clone was counted only a few times. The V and J genes are TRBV30 and TRBJ2-7; no reliable D call. Trimming shortened V by 0 bases and J by 4 bases, and 7 bases separated the two germline ends. This CDR3 spans 12 amino acids. Germline V CDR1 and CDR2: GTSNPN, SVGIG (reference sequence). CDR3 amino acids: CAWSVTSYEQYF. CDR3 nucleotides: TGTGCCTGGAGTGTAACGTCGTACGAGCAGTACTTC.